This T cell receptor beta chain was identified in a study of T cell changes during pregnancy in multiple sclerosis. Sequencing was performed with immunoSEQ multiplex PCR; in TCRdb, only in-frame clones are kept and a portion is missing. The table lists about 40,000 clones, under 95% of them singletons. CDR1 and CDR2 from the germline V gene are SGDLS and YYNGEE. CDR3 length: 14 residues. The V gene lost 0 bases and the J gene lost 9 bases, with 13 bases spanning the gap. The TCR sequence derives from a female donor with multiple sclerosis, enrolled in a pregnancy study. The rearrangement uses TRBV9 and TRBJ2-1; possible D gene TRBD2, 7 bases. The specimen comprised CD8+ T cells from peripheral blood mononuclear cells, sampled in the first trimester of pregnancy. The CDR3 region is CASSVGGGSGEQFF. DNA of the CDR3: TGTGCCAGCAGCGTAGGGGGGGGCAGTGGTGAGCAGTTCTTC.